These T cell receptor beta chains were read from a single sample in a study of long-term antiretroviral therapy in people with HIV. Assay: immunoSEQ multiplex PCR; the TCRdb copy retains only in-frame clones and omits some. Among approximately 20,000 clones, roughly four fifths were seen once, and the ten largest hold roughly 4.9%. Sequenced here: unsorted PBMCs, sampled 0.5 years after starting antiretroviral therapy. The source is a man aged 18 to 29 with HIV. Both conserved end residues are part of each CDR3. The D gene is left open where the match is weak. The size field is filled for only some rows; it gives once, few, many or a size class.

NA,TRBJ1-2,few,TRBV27,CAIHRDWDYTF,TGTGCCATCCACCGGGACTGGGACTACACCTTC
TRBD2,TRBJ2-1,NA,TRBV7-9,CASSHRDYLLYNEQFF,TGTGCCAGCAGCCACCGGGACTACCTACTCTATAATGAGCAGTTCTTC
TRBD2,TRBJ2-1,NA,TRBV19,CASRGLESNEQFF,TGTGCCAGTAGGGGACTAGAGTCCAATGAGCAGTTCTTC
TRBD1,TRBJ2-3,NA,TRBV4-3,CASSQEGQGRDTQYF,TGCGCCAGCAGCCAAGAGGGACAGGGGCGGGATACGCAGTATTTT
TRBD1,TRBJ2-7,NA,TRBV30,CAWSIDREYEQYF,TGTGCCTGGAGTATTGACAGGGAGTACGAGCAGTACTTC
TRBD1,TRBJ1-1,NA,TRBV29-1,CSAKQGGGTEAFF,TGCAGCGCCAAGCAGGGGGGAGGGACTGAAGCTTTCTTT
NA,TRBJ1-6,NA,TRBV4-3,CASSAIGGDSYNSPLHF,TGCGCCAGCAGCGCGATCGGCGGGGACTCCTATAATTCACCCCTCCACTTT
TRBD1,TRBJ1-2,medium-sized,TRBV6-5,CASRQDRGGYTF,TGTGCCAGCAGGCAGGACAGGGGTGGCTACACCTTC
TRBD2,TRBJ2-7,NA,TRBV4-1,CASSQDAPSGGDSYEQYF,TGCGCCAGCAGCCAAGACGCTCCTAGCGGGGGTGACTCCTACGAGCAGTACTTC
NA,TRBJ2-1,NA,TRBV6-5,CASSRRPLNEQFF,TGTGCCAGCAGTCGCCGGCCCCTGAATGAGCAGTTCTTC
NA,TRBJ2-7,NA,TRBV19,CASRAGELPYEQYF,TGTGCCAGTAGGGCAGGGGAACTACCCTACGAGCAGTACTTC
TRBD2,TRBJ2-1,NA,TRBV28,CASSLFLAGRYNEQFF,TGTGCCAGCAGTTTATTTCTAGCGGGACGGTACAATGAGCAGTTCTTC
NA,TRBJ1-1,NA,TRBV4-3,CASSQDWQSNTEAFF,TGCGCCAGCAGCCAAGATTGGCAATCGAACACTGAAGCTTTCTTT
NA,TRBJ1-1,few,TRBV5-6,CASSRVVNTEAFF,TGTGCCAGCAGCAGGGTTGTGAACACTGAAGCTTTCTTT
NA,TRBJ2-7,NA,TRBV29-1,CSVVSQGPAYEQYF,TGCAGCGTTGTTTCCCAAGGCCCCGCCTACGAGCAGTACTTC
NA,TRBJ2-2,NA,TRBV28,CASSLGLGELFF,TGTGCCAGCAGTTTGGGACTCGGGGAGCTGTTTTTT
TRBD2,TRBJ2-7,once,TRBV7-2,CASSLERGSLYEQYF,TGTGCCAGCAGCTTAGAGCGCGGGAGTCTCTACGAGCAGTACTTC
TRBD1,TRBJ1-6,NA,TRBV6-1,CASSGTGAHNSPLHF,TGTGCCAGCAGTGGGACAGGGGCACATAATTCACCCCTCCACTTT
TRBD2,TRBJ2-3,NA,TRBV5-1,CASSTTGTSGGATDTQYF,TGCGCCAGCAGCACCACCGGGACTAGCGGGGGGGCGACAGATACGCAGTATTTT
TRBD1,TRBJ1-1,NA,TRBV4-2,CASSPPLQGTNTEAFF,TGTGCCAGCAGTCCCCCATTACAGGGGACTAACACTGAAGCTTTCTTT
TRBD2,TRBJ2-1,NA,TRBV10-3,CAIHEPSGILGYNEQFF,TGTGCCATCCATGAGCCGAGCGGGATTTTGGGTTACAATGAGCAGTTCTTC
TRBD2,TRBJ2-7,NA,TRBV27,CASRDGRPSYEQYF,TGTGCCAGCAGGGACGGGAGGCCCTCCTACGAGCAGTACTTC
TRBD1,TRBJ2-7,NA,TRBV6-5,CASSYSAGGSYEQYF,TGTGCCAGCAGTTACTCAGCAGGGGGCTCCTACGAGCAGTACTTC
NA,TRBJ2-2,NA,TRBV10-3,CAISEPGAGDTGELFF,TGTGCCATCAGTGAGCCAGGGGCGGGGGACACCGGGGAGCTGTTTTTT
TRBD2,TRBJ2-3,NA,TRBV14,CASSPLLSGGASTDTQYF,TGTGCCAGCAGCCCATTACTCAGCGGGGGGGCCAGCACAGATACGCAGTATTTT
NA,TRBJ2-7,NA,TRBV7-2,CASSLGLATHHF,TGTGCCAGCAGCTTAGGTTTGGCGACGCACCACTTC
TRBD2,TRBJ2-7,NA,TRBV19,CASSITSGRAGEQYF,TGTGCCAGTAGTATCACTAGCGGGAGGGCGGGCGAGCAGTACTTC
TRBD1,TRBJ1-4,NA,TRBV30,CAWSLGTGTTNEKLFF,TGTGCCTGGAGTCTCGGGACAGGGACAACTAATGAAAAACTGTTTTTT
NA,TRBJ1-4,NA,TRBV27,CASSLLQGGLEKLFF,TGTGCCAGCAGTTTGTTACAGGGAGGGCTTGAAAAACTGTTTTTT
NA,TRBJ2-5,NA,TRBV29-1,CSVVFPLRQETQYF,TGCAGCGTTGTGTTCCCCCTGCGTCAAGAGACCCAGTACTTC
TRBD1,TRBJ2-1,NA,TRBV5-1,CASSLTHRGSYNEQFF,TGCGCCAGCAGCTTGACTCACAGGGGCTCCTACAATGAGCAGTTCTTC
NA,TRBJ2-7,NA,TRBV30,CAWSVQMTGEQYF,TGTGCCTGGAGCGTCCAAATGACGGGCGAGCAGTACTTC
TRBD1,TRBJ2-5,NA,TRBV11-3,CASSPGQGRETQYF,TGTGCCAGCAGCCCGGGACAGGGGAGAGAGACCCAGTACTTC
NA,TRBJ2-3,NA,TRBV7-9,CASSPPPAGTDTQYF,TGTGCCAGCAGCCCCCCCCCGGCTGGCACAGATACGCAGTATTTT
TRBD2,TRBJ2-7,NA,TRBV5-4,CASSRSGKSSYEQYF,TGTGCCAGCAGCCGTAGCGGGAAGAGCTCCTACGAGCAGTACTTC
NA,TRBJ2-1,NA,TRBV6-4,CASSVQYRGDEQFF,TGTGCCAGCAGCGTCCAGTATCGAGGCGATGAGCAGTTCTTC
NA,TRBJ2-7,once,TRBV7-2,CASSSTYEQYF,TGTGCCAGCAGCTCGACCTACGAGCAGTACTTC
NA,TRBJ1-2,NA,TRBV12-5,CASGRREGDGYTF,TGTGCTAGTGGCAGGAGGGAGGGGGATGGCTACACCTTC
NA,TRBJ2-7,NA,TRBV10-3,CAIRKDTLAFEQYF,TGTGCCATCAGGAAGGACACTCTTGCGTTCGAGCAGTACTTC
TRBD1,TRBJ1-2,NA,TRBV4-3,CASSQDRGNYGYTF,TGCGCCAGCAGCCAAGACAGGGGGAATTATGGCTACACCTTC